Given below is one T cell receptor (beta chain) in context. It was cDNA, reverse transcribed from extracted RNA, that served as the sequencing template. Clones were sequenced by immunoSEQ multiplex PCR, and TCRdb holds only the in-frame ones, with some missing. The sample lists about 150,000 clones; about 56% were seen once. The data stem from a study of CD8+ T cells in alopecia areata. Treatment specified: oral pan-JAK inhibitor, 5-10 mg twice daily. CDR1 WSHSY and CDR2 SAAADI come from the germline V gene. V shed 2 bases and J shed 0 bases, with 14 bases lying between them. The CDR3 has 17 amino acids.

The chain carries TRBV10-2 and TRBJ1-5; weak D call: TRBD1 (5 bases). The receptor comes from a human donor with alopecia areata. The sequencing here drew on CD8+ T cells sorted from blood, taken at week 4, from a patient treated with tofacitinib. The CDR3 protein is CASSERRDSYSNQPQHF. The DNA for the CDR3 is TGCGCCAGCAGTGAGCGTCGGGACTCCTATAGCAATCAGCCCCAGCATTTT.